The present T cell receptor beta chain was sequenced within a study of shared clonotypes between healthy human individuals. Study-wide context: Plates per donor: three CD4 naive, three CD4 memory, two CD8 naive, one CD8 memory. Findings and limits, study-wide: Relative to their counterparts shared across all four donors, non-shared clonotypes exhibited diminished generation probabilities. As a rule, naive subsets had a larger estimated richness than memory subsets.

V dropped 0 bases and J dropped 2 bases, with 18 bases sitting between them. Germline CDR1 is SGHVS and CDR2 is FNYEAQ. The CDR3 covers 18 residues. Only one count was recorded for this clone. The antigen remains unidentified. Cells designated naive CD8 were CD45RO-negative and were positively selected for CCR7, with terminally differentiated effector memory CD45RA+ cells excluded. Method: immunoSEQ multiplex PCR; TCRdb's copy keeps in-frame clones and lacks some. The repertoire holds around 2,100,000 clones, less than 95% seen once, with approximately 1.2% in the top ten. This chain connects TRBV7-6 to TRBJ2-3; no reliable D call. The sample taken for sequencing was naive CD8+ T cells sorted from blood. The sequence derives from a man younger than 35 in good health. Written as DNA, the CDR3 is TGTGCCAGCAGCTTAGCGCCTCCTACGAATGAACTCACAGATACGCAGTATTTT. Its protein product is CASSLAPPTNELTDTQYF.